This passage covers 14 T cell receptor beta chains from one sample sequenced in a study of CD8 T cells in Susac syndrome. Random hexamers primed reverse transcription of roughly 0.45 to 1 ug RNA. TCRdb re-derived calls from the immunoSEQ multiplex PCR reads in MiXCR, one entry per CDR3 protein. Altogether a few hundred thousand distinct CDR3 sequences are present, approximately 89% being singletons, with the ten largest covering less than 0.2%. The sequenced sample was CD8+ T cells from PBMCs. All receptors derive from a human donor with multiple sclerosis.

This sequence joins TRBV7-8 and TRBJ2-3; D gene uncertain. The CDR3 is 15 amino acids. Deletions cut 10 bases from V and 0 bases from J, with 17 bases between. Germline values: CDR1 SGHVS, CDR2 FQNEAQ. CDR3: CANLRLTASTDTQYF. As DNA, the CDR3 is TGTGCCAACCTAAGGCTCACAGCTAGCACAGATACGCAGTATTTT.

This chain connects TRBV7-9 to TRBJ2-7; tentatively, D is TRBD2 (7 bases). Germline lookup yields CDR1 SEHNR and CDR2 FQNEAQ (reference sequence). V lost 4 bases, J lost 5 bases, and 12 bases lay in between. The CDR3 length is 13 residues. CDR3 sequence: CASSYTGRDEQYF. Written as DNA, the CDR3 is TGTGCCAGCAGCTATACAGGGAGGGACGAGCAGTACTTC.

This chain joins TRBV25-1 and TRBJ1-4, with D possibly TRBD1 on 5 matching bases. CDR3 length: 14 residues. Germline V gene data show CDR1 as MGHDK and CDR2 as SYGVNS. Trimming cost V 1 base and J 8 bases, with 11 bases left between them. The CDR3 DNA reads TGTGCCAGCAGTGAATTTTCAGGGTTAGAAAAACTGTTTTTT. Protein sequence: CASSEFSGLEKLFF.

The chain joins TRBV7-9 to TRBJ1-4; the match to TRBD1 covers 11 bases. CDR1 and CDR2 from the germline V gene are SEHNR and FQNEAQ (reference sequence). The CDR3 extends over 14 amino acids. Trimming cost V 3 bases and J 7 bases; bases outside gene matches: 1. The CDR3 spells CASSFGTGGEKLFF. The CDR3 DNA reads TGTGCCAGCAGCTTCGGGACAGGGGGTGAAAAACTGTTTTTT.

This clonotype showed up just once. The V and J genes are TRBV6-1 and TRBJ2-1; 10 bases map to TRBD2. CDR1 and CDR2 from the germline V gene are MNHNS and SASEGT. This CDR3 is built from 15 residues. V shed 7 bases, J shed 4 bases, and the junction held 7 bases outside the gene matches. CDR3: CASNPGLATYNEQFF. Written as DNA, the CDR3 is TGTGCCAGCAACCCGGGACTAGCGACTTACAATGAGCAGTTCTTC.

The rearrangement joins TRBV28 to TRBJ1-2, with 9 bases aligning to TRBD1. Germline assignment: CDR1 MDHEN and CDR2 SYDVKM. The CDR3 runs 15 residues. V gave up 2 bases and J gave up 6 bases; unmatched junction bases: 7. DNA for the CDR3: TGTGCCAGCAGTTTAACAGGGGGCGCGGCAGATGGCTACACCTTC. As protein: CASSLTGGAADGYTF.

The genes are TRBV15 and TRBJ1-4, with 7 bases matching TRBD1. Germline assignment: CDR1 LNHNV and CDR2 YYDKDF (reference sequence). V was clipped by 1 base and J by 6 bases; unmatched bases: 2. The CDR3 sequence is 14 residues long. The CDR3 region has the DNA TGTGCCACCAGCAGAGGGCAGGGGGATGAAAAACTGTTTTTT. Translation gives CATSRGQGDEKLFF.

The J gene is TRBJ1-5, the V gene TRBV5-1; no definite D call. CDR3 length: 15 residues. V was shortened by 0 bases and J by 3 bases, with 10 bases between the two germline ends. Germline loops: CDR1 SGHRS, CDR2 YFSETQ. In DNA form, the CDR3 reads TGCGCCAGCAGCTTGGAAGGGAATAACAATCAGCCCCAGCATTTT. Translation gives CASSLEGNNNQPQHF.

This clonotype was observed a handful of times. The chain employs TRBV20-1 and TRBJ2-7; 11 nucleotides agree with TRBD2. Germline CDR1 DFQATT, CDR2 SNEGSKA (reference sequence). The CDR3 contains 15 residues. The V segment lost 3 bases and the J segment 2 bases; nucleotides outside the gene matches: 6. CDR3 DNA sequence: TGCAGTGCTAGTTTCTCTAGCGGGGGGCCCTACGAGCAGTACTTC. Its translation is CSASFSSGGPYEQYF.

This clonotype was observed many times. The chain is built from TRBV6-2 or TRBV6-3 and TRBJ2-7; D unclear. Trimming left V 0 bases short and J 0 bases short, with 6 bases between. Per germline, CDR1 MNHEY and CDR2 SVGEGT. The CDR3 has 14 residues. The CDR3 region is CASSYSGGSYEQYF. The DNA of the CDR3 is TGTGCCAGCAGTTACTCCGGCGGCTCCTACGAGCAGTACTTC.

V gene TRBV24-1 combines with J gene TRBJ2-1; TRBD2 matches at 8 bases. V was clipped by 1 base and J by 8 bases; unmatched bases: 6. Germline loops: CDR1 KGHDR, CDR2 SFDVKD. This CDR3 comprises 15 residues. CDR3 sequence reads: CATSDLTSGWDEQFF. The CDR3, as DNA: TGTGCCACCAGTGATTTAACTAGCGGATGGGATGAGCAGTTCTTC.

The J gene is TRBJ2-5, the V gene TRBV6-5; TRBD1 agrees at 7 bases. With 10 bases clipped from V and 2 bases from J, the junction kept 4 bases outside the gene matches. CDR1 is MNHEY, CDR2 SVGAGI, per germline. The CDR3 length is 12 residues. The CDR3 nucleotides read TGTGCCACCAAGGGGGCTCAAGAGACCCAGTACTTC. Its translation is CATKGAQETQYF.

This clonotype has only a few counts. CDR3 loop: CASSYAWEQYF. DNA of the CDR3: TGTGCCAGCAGTTACGCTTGGGAGCAGTACTTC. The rearrangement joins TRBV6-5 to TRBJ2-7, with D uncertain. V lost 2 bases and J 7 bases, leaving 6 bases between the germline ends. This CDR3 has 11 amino acids. Germline V lookup: CDR1 MNHEY, CDR2 SVGAGI.

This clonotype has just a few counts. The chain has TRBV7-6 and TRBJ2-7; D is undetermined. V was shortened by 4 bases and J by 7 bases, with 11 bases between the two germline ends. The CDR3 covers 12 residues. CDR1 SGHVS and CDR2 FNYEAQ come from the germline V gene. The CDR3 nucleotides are TGTGCCAGCAGCTCATCTCCAGGAGAGCAGTACTTC. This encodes CASSSSPGEQYF.